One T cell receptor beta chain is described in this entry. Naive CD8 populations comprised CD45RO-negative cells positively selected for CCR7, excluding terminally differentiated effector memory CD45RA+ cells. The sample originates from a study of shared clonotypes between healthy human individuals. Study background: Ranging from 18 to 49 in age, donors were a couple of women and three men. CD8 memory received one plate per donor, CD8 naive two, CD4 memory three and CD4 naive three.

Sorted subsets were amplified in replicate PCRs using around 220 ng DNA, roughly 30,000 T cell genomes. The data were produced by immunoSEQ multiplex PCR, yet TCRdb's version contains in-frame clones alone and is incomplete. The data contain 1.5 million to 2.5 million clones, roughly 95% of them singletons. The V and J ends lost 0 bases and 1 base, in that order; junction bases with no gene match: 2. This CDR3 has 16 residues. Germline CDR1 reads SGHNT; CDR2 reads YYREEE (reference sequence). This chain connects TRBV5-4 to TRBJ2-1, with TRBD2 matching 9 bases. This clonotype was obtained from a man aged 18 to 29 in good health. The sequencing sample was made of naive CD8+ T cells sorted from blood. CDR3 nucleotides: TGTGCCAGCAGCTTGGTGACTAGCGGATCCTACAATGAGCAGTTCTTC. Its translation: CASSLVTSGSYNEQFF.